This T cell receptor beta chain stems from a study of blood T cell repertoires in COVID-19. Study-level background: Samples taken during acute and convalescent COVID-19 were collected in the United States, Italy and Spain. T cells, B-cell-depleted T cells, or PBMCs provided the cDNA or gDNA that served as material.

In the original analysis: The assay estimated nucleated cells by amplifying reference gene primers. TCRdb's copy holds only in-frame clones and misses some; the assay was immunoSEQ multiplex PCR. D and trimming come from the DNA, and the V and J calls and clone size come from that table. The sample has about 220,000 clones; around 86% are singletons. This CDR3 comprises 13 residues. The germline V gene has CDR1 KGHDR and CDR2 SFDVKD. Between the trimmed V and J ends, which lost 3 bases and 2 bases, there was a span of 6 bases. J is TRBJ2-5 and V is TRBV24-1, with D unresolved. The sequence derives from a human donor in a cohort sampled during active COVID-19. Input material: peripheral blood. CDR3 in amino acids: CATSDRSQETQYF. CDR3 in DNA: TGTGCCACCAGTGATCGGTCACAAGAGACCCAGTACTTC.